The 30 T cell receptor beta chains below all came from one sample that was sequenced in a study of human thymus T cells. TCRdb keeps only in-frame clones here, not all; method: immunoSEQ multiplex PCR. The sample has roughly 86,000 clones; 96% are singletons. The thymus was resected at corrective cardiac surgery. The specimen was thymus tissue. The source is a boy under two years old with a congenital heart defect but otherwise immunologically healthy.

The table lists this clone with a count of one. This CDR3 reads CASSLLRDRGYTVDYTEAFF. The CDR3 DNA follows: TGTGCCAGCAGTTTGTTGCGGGACAGGGGTTACACTGTGGATTACACTGAAGCTTTCTTT. The V call is TRBV28, the J call TRBJ1-1, with 10 nucleotides matching TRBD1. CDR3 size: 20 residues. Looked up from germline, CDR1 is MDHEN and CDR2 is SYDVKM. V trimming: 3 bases; J trimming: 3 bases; junction bases outside the gene matches: 19.

V is TRBV7-2 and J is TRBJ2-7; TRBD2 matches 8 bases. CDR1 is SGHTA, CDR2 FQGNSA, per germline. Trimming removed 5 bases from V and 5 bases from J; junction bases left unmatched: 14. The CDR3 contains 16 residues. CDR3 DNA sequence: TGTGCCAGCAGCGCGCTGGGGGAGCGGGGGAGGGACGAGCAGTACTTC. This translates into CASSALGERGRDEQYF.

This clone has a handful of counts. CDR3 protein: CASSQSGRSSSYNSPLHF. The DNA of the CDR3 is TGCGCCAGCAGCCAATCGGGACGGAGTAGCTCCTATAATTCACCCCTCCACTTT. The chain links TRBV4-3 to TRBJ1-6, with D perhaps matching TRBD1 (5 bases). V shed 2 bases and J shed 0 bases, with 14 bases lying between them. This CDR3 spans 18 amino acids. CDR1 and CDR2 from the germline V gene are LGHNA and YSLEER.

The genes are TRBV10-3 and TRBJ1-2, with D perhaps TRBD1 (6 bases). V gave up 5 bases and J gave up 3 bases, with 19 bases separating them. Germline V gene lookup returns CDR1 ENHRY and CDR2 SYGVKD. The CDR3 has 16 residues. The CDR3 sequence is CAISKQPAQGDYGYTF. The DNA for the CDR3 is TGTGCCATCAGTAAACAACCCGCACAGGGAGACTATGGCTACACCTTC.

This clone has only one observation. V gene TRBV7-9 combines with J gene TRBJ2-7, with 7 nucleotides matching TRBD1. CDR3 length: 16 amino acids. Trimming removed 1 base from V and 0 bases from J; junction bases left unmatched: 6. Germline CDR1 and CDR2: SEHNR and FQNEAQ (reference sequence). The CDR3: CASSLEEQGDSYEQYF. DNA for the CDR3: TGTGCCAGCAGCTTAGAGGAGCAGGGGGACTCCTACGAGCAGTACTTC.

The chain carries TRBV30 and TRBJ1-4; 7 nucleotides match TRBD1. Germline CDR1 GTSNPN, CDR2 SVGIG (reference sequence). The CDR3 extends over 18 amino acids. With V trimmed by 2 bases and J by 3 bases, 15 bases remained unmatched. The CDR3 here is CAWSCTGALRMANEKLFF. In nucleotides, the CDR3 is TGTGCCTGGAGTTGTACAGGGGCATTGAGAATGGCTAATGAAAAACTGTTTTTT.

This chain joins TRBV5-4 and TRBJ2-3; D might be TRBD1 (5 bases). From germline, CDR1 is SGHNT and CDR2 YYREEE (reference sequence). V shed 1 base and J shed 2 bases, with 11 bases lying between them. This CDR3 contains 15 residues. The CDR3 protein is CASSLSGLYTDTQYF. In DNA form, the CDR3 reads TGTGCCAGCAGCTTGTCAGGGCTTTACACAGATACGCAGTATTTT.

This chain joins TRBV27 and TRBJ1-5; 8 bases line up with TRBD1. The germline V gene has CDR1 MNHEY and CDR2 SMNVEV (reference sequence). Trimming at V came to 0 bases and at J to 5 bases, leaving 3 bases not matched to a gene. The CDR3 sequence is 15 residues long. Written as DNA, the CDR3 is TGTGCCAGCAGTTTATCAGGACAGGGTGATCAGCCCCAGCATTTT. This codes for CASSLSGQGDQPQHF.

The chain joins TRBV7-6 to TRBJ2-1, with D unresolved. This CDR3 is 17 amino acids long. Per the germline V gene, CDR1 is SGHVS and CDR2 is FNYEAQ. Trimming removed 3 bases at V and 0 bases at J, with 15 bases between. The chain's CDR3 is CASSFFGGSSSYNEQFF. CDR3 nucleotide sequence: TGTGCCAGCAGCTTCTTTGGCGGATCAAGCTCCTACAATGAGCAGTTCTTC.

The V and J genes are TRBV5-6 and TRBJ2-7; D remains unclear. Trimming took off 3 bases at V and 3 bases at J, with 16 bases between the two ends. This CDR3 has 15 residues. Germline V CDR1 and CDR2: SGHDT, YYEEEE. The CDR3 nucleotides read TGTGCCAGCAGCTCGAGATGGCGGTTTAACTACGAGCAGTACTTC. It is translated as CASSSRWRFNYEQYF.

The V and J genes are TRBV5-1 and TRBJ1-1, with D maybe TRBD1 (5 bases). V was clipped by 2 bases and J by 4 bases, with 15 bases between them. Germline values: CDR1 SGHRS, CDR2 YFSETQ. The CDR3 spans 15 residues. The CDR3 sequence is CASSLRGGVGTEAFF. CDR3 DNA sequence: TGCGCCAGCAGCTTAAGGGGTGGGGTAGGCACTGAAGCTTTCTTT.

The rearrangement links TRBV5-4 to TRBJ2-1, with 8 bases fitting TRBD2. The CDR3 covers 15 residues. V lost 3 bases, J lost 5 bases, and 7 bases stayed unmatched. CDR1 is SGHNT, CDR2 YYREEE, per germline (reference sequence). This chain's CDR3 is CASSSEREFHNEQFF. The CDR3 DNA reads TGTGCCAGCAGCTCGGAGCGGGAGTTCCACAATGAGCAGTTCTTC.

The genes are TRBV7-2 and TRBJ2-7, with 11 bases fitting TRBD1. Per the germline V gene, CDR1 is SGHTA and CDR2 is FQGNSA. The CDR3 sequence is 16 residues long. The V gene end was trimmed by 5 bases and the J gene end by 2 bases; junction bases not matched to a gene: 8. The CDR3 here is CASSRLGQGGPYEQYF. The CDR3 nucleotides are TGTGCCAGCAGCAGATTGGGACAGGGGGGTCCCTACGAGCAGTACTTC.

The rearrangement joins TRBV28 to TRBJ1-1; 7 bases are a match to TRBD1. Germline assignment: CDR1 MDHEN and CDR2 SYDVKM. The CDR3 is made up of 13 amino acids. J gave up 5 bases and V 11 bases, and 11 bases lay outside the gene matches. The CDR3 DNA is TGTGCCGGGTTGCAGGGGGGGAAAACTGAAGCTTTCTTT. As protein: CAGLQGGKTEAFF.

The chain recombines TRBV28 with TRBJ1-4, with 7 positions matching TRBD1. Germline V gene lookup returns CDR1 MDHEN and CDR2 SYDVKM. The CDR3 spans 17 residues. After removal of 2 bases from V and 3 bases from J, the junction contained 9 bases not matched to a gene. CDR3 protein: CASSLPPRTGSNEKLFF. CDR3 nucleotide sequence: TGTGCCAGCAGTTTACCCCCCCGGACAGGATCTAATGAAAAACTGTTTTTT.

Written as DNA, the CDR3 is TGTGCCAGCAGGGAAAAGCGGGGCAGGGACTATGGCTACACCTTC. Translating it yields CASREKRGRDYGYTF. V usage is TRBV6-1 and J usage is TRBJ1-2, with D possibly matching TRBD1 (5 bases). Germline-derived CDR1 and CDR2 are MNHNS and SASEGT. Trimming pared 6 bases from V and 3 bases from J, leaving 17 bases between. The CDR3 extends over 15 amino acids.

Written as DNA, the CDR3 is TGTGCCAGCAGTTTCGCCAGGGAGGTAATTCTCTACGAGCAGTACTTC. It is translated as CASSFAREVILYEQYF. The rearrangement uses TRBV6-5 and TRBJ2-7, with D perhaps TRBD2 (6 bases). The ends were cut back, 4 bases at V and 3 bases at J, with 19 bases in the middle. There are 16 residues in the CDR3. Germline CDR1 MNHEY, CDR2 SVGAGI.

The chain couples TRBV10-3 to TRBJ1-4; D is unclear. Between the trimmed V and J ends, which lost 2 bases and 10 bases, there was a span of 14 bases. The germline V gene has CDR1 ENHRY and CDR2 SYGVKD. The CDR3 loop spans 14 amino acids. The CDR3, as DNA: TGTGCCATCAGTGAGAGTGGATCTGAGGGAAAACTGTTTTTT. It translates to CAISESGSEGKLFF.

V is TRBV7-2 and J is TRBJ1-1, with D perhaps matching TRBD1 (5 bases). In germline, CDR1 is SGHTA, CDR2 FQGNSA. The V end lost 8 bases, the J end lost 2 bases, and 6 bases lay between the germline ends. The CDR3 consists of 11 residues. DNA for the CDR3: TGTGCCAGCGGGGGTAACACTGAAGCTTTCTTT. Protein product: CASGGNTEAFF.

V is TRBV27 and J is TRBJ1-4; D perhaps matches TRBD1 (5 bases). The CDR3 runs 15 residues. Between the trimmed V and J ends, which lost 6 bases and 0 bases, there was a span of 11 bases. Germline V gives CDR1 MNHEY, CDR2 SMNVEV (reference sequence). The CDR3 loop reads CASRRQGPTNEKLFF. As DNA, the CDR3 is TGTGCCAGCAGGCGGCAGGGCCCAACTAATGAAAAACTGTTTTTT. The full variable domain, its missing parts supplied by reference TRBV27 and TRBJ1-4, is EAQVTQNPRYLITVTGKKLTVTCSQNMNHEYMSWYRQDPGLGLRQIYYSMNVEVTDKGDVPEGYKVSRKEKRNFPLILESPSPNQTSLYFCASRRQGPTNEKLFFGSGTQLSVL.

In this sample, this clone turned up once. V usage is TRBV10-3 and J usage is TRBJ2-7; 14 bases line up with TRBD2. Looked up from germline, CDR1 is ENHRY and CDR2 is SYGVKD. This CDR3 spans 16 amino acids. V lost 6 bases and J lost 5; bases outside the gene matches: 9. For the CDR3, the DNA is TGTGCCATCAGGACTAGCGGGAGGGCCAACCAGGACGAGCAGTACTTC. It translates to CAIRTSGRANQDEQYF.

The chain combines TRBV6-5 with TRBJ2-4, with TRBD2 matching over 7 bases. The CDR3 contains 14 residues. Per germline, CDR1 MNHEY and CDR2 SVGAGI. The V gene end was trimmed by 4 bases and the J gene end by 3 bases; junction bases not matched to a gene: 3. The CDR3 spells CASSWGGGKNIQYF. The CDR3 DNA sequence: TGTGCCAGCAGTTGGGGGGGTGGCAAAAACATTCAGTACTTC.

Turning to this clone: At one boundary the junction diverges from the germline segment, which might be a read error. The chain has TRBV7-7 and TRBJ1-3; 11 positions match TRBD1. The CDR3 loop spans 10 amino acids. From germline, CDR1 is SSHAT and CDR2 FNYEAQ (reference sequence). Written as DNA, the CDR3 is TGTGCCAGCAGCTTGGGGACAGGGGGTTTT. Translated: CASSLGTGGF. The full variable domain, in which reference TRBV7-7 and TRBJ1-3 provide the parts outside the CDR3, is GAGVSQSPRYKVTKRGQDVTLRCDPISSHATLYWYQQALGQGPEFLTYFNYEAQPDKSGLPSDRFSAERPEGSISTLTIQRTEQRDSAMYRCASSLGTGGFGEGSWLTVV.

Worth noting for this clone: A junction boundary mismatches the germline segment, possibly from a read error. The V and J genes are TRBV27 and TRBJ1-1; no reliable D call. There are 13 residues in the CDR3. CDR1 and CDR2 (germline): MNHEY, SMNVEV (reference sequence). CDR3 amino acids: CASSQTVKTEAFF. CDR3 in DNA: TGTGCCAGCAGCCAGACGGTGAAAACTGAAGCTTTCTTT.

This clone was observed once. The CDR3, as DNA: TGTGCCAGCAGACTGTCATACGGGACTAGCGGGAGGTTTGTCGTGGATACGCAGTATTTT. This sequence encodes CASRLSYGTSGRFVVDTQYF. The V gene is TRBV27, the J gene TRBJ2-3, with 15 nucleotides matching TRBD2. The junction had 19 bases not matched to a gene; V was cut back by 6 bases and J by 6 bases. The CDR3 contains 20 residues. Germline CDR1 and CDR2: MNHEY and SMNVEV (reference sequence).

The chain recombines TRBV4-1 with TRBJ2-2, with D perhaps TRBD2 (6 bases). Trimming removed 0 bases at V and 5 bases at J, with 13 bases between. The germline gives CDR1 MGHRA, CDR2 YSYEKL. The CDR3 loop spans 16 amino acids. The CDR3 DNA follows: TGCGCCAGCAGCCAAGAATTCCAGGGAGGAACCGGGGAGCTGTTTTTT. Its protein is CASSQEFQGGTGELFF.

The V call is TRBV5-1, the J call TRBJ2-3; no definite D call. This CDR3 spans 13 amino acids. The germline CDR1 and CDR2 sequences are SGHRS and YFSETQ. The V end was cut by 1 base, the J end by 0 bases, with 3 bases between. CDR3 protein: CASSLTSTDTQYF. CDR3 nucleotides: TGCGCCAGCAGCTTGACTAGCACAGATACGCAGTATTTT. Full variable domain (outside the CDR3, taken from reference TRBV5-1 and TRBJ2-3): KAGVTQTPRYLIKTRGQQVTLSCSPISGHRSVSWYQQTPGQGLQFLFEYFSETQRNKGNFPGRFSGRQFSNSRSEMNVSTLELGDSALYLCASSLTSTDTQYFGPGTRLTVL.

This CDR3 is CASSYRGSESYNEQFF. The CDR3 DNA reads as TGTGCCAGCAGTTACAGGGGTAGCGAGTCCTACAATGAGCAGTTCTTC. This chain uses TRBV6-5 with TRBJ2-1; D tentatively fits TRBD1 or TRBD2 (5 bases each). Germline values: CDR1 MNHEY, CDR2 SVGAGI. This CDR3 contains 16 residues. Trimming removed 2 bases from V and 1 base from J, with 12 bases in between.

The chain recombines TRBV28 with TRBJ2-5; TRBD2 matches 7 bases. V was clipped by 7 bases and J by 2 bases; unmatched bases: 4. Germline CDR1 MDHEN, CDR2 SYDVKM. This CDR3 comprises 13 residues. This CDR3 is CASTLGGQETQYF. The CDR3 DNA sequence: TGTGCCAGCACTCTCGGGGGGCAAGAGACCCAGTACTTC.

The CDR3 nucleotides are TGTGCCAGCAGTGAAAGGGACAGGGTTGCTGATACGCAGTATTTT. This translates into CASSERDRVADTQYF. This chain connects TRBV2 to TRBJ2-3, with TRBD1 matching over 9 bases. CDR1 is SNHLY, CDR2 FYNNEI, per germline. V shed 2 bases and J 6 bases; nucleotides not matched to a gene: 6. The CDR3 sequence is 15 residues long.